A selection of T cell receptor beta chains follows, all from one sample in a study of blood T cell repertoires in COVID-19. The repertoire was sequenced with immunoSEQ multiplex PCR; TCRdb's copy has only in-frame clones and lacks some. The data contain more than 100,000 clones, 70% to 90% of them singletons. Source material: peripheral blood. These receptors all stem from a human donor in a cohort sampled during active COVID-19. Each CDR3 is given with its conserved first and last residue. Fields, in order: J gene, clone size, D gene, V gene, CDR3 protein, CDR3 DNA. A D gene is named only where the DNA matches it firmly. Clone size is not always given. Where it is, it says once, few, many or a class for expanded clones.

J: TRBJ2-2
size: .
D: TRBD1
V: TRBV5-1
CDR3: CASSRDRPNTGELFF
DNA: TGCGCCAGCAGCCGGGACAGGCCGAACACCGGGGAGCTGTTTTTT

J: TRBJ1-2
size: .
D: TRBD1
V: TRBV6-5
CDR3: CASTGQGFYGYTF
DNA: TGTGCCAGCACGGGACAGGGATTTTACGGCTACACCTTC

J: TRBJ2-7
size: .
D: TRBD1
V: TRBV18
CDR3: CASSPPARGRGEQYF
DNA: TGTGCCAGCTCACCACCGGCCAGGGGGCGAGGCGAGCAGTACTTC

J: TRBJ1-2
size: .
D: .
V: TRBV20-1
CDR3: CSASNSGYGYTF
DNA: TGCAGTGCTAGTAACAGTGGATATGGCTACACCTTC

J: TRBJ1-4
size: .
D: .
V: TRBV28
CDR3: CASSSNTGATNEKLFF
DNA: TGTGCCAGCAGTTCGAATACGGGTGCAACTAATGAAAAACTGTTTTTT

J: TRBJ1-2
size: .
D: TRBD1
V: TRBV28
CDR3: CASRLDRGPIYTF
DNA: TGTGCCAGCAGATTAGACAGGGGTCCCATTTACACCTTC

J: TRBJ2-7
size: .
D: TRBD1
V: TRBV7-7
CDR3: CASSLGTGSSYEQYF
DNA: TGTGCTAGCAGCCTAGGGACAGGGAGCTCCTACGAGCAGTACTTC

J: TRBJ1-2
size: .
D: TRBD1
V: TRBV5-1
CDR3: CASSLGRGQVFNYGYTF
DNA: TGCGCCAGCAGCTTGGGCCGGGGACAGGTTTTTAACTATGGCTACACCTTC

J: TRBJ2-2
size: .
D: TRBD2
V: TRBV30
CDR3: CAWRGLAVNTGELFF
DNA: TGTGCCTGGAGGGGGCTAGCGGTTAACACCGGGGAGCTGTTTTTT

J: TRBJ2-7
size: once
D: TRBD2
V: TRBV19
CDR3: CATQEGGLGSYEQYF
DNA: TGTGCCACTCAAGAGGGAGGGCTGGGTTCCTACGAGCAGTACTTC

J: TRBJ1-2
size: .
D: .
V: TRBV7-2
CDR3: CASSLGAEGYTF
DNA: TGTGCCAGCAGCTTAGGGGCCGAAGGCTACACCTTC

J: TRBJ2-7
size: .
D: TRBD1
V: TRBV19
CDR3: CASSRAPSGQGAYEQYF
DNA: TGTGCCAGTAGTAGGGCCCCCTCGGGACAGGGGGCCTACGAGCAGTACTTC

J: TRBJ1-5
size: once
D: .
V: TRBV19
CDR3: CASSPTASNQPQHF
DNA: TGTGCCAGTAGCCCGACAGCTAGCAATCAGCCCCAGCATTTT

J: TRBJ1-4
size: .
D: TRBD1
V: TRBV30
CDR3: CAWRGQGAANEKLFF
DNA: TGTGCCTGGAGGGGACAGGGGGCGGCTAATGAAAAACTGTTTTTT

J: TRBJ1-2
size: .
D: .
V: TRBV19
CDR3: CACATGRGGYTF
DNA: TGTGCCTGCGCGACGGGTCGGGGGGGCTACACCTTC

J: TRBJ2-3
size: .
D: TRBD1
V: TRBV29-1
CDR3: CSVLDRGLTDTQYF
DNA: TGCAGCGTCCTGGACAGGGGGCTTACAGATACGCAGTATTTT

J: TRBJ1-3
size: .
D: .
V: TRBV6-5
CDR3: CASSYSGQRAGNTIYF
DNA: TGTGCCAGCAGTTACTCGGGCCAGAGAGCTGGAAACACCATATATTTT

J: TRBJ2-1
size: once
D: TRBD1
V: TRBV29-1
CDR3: CSVGQYLPSNEQFF
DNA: TGCAGCGTGGGACAGTACTTACCCTCAAATGAGCAGTTCTTC

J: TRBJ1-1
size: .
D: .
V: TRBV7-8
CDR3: CASSVARASGEAFF
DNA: TGTGCCAGCAGCGTAGCCCGGGCCTCGGGGGAAGCTTTCTTT

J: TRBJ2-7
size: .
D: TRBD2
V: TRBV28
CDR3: CASSPGGGSTYEQYF
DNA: TGTGCCAGCAGCCCCGGGGGGGGCTCGACCTACGAGCAGTACTTC

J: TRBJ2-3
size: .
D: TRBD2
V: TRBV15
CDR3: CATSRDPFGGGAADTQYF
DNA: TGTGCCACCAGCAGAGATCCGTTCGGCGGGGGGGCGGCAGATACGCAGTATTTT

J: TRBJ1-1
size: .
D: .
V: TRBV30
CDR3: CAWSVQNGGTEAFF
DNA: TGTGCCTGGAGTGTACAAAACGGCGGCACTGAAGCTTTCTTT

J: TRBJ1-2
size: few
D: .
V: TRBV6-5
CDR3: CAEGGGGYGYTF
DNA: TGTGCCGAAGGGGGGGGAGGTTATGGCTACACCTTC

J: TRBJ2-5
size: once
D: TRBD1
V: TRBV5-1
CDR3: CASSFRDRGKETQYF
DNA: TGCGCCAGCAGCTTCCGGGACAGGGGGAAGGAGACCCAGTACTTC

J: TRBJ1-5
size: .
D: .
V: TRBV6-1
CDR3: CASSDRPLDSNQPQHF
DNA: TGTGCCAGCAGTGATCGACCTTTAGACAGTAATCAGCCCCAGCATTTT

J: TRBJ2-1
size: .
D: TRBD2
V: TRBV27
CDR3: CASSFKTSGMGYNEQFF
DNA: TGTGCCAGCAGTTTTAAGACTAGCGGGATGGGTTACAATGAGCAGTTCTTC

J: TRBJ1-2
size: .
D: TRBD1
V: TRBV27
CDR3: CASKERGGVGYTF
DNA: TGTGCCAGCAAGGAGCGAGGGGGCGTTGGCTACACCTTC

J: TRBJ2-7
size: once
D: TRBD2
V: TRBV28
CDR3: CASSLSSGRSEQYF
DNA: TGTGCTAGCAGTTTATCTAGCGGGAGAAGCGAGCAGTACTTC

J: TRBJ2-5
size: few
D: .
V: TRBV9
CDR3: CASSYRLGETQYF
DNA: TGTGCCAGCAGCTACAGGCTTGGGGAGACCCAGTACTTC

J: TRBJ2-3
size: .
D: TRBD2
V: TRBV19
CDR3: CASSIRLAGADTQYF
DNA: TGTGCCAGTAGTATCAGGCTAGCGGGAGCAGATACGCAGTATTTT

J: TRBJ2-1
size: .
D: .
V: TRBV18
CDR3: CASSLRQFLYNEQFF
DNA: TGTGCCAGCTCACTGAGACAGTTTCTCTACAATGAGCAGTTCTTC

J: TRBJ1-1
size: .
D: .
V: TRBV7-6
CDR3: CASSSLGGDTEAFF
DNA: TGTGCCAGCAGCTCCCTGGGAGGGGATACTGAAGCTTTCTTT

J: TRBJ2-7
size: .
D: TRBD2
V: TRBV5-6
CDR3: CASSFRAGGYYEQYF
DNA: TGTGCCAGCAGCTTTCGGGCGGGGGGATACTATGAGCAGTACTTC

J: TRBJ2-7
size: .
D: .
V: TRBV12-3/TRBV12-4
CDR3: CASSLLSYEQYF
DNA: TGTGCCAGCAGTTTACTCTCCTACGAGCAGTACTTC

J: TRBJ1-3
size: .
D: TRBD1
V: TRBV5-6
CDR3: CASRTTGSGNTIYF
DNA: TGTGCCAGCAGGACGACAGGGTCTGGAAACACCATATATTTT

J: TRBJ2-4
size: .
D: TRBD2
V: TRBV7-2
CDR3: CASSPSGGENIQYF
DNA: TGTGCCAGCAGTCCAAGCGGGGGGGAAAACATTCAGTACTTC

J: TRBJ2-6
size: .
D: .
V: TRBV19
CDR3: CATKQGAQPGANVLTF
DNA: TGTGCCACCAAACAGGGTGCCCAGCCTGGGGCCAACGTCCTGACTTTC

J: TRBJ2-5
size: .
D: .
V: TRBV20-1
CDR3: CSASPGGRGETQYF
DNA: TGCAGTGCTAGTCCGGGCGGACGGGGGGAGACCCAGTACTTC

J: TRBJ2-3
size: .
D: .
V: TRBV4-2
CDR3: CASSRGGSTDTQYF
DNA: TGTGCCAGCAGCCGTGGAGGGAGCACAGATACGCAGTATTTT

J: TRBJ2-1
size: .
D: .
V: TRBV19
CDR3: CASSLVAIAERYNEQFF
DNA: TGTGCCAGTAGCCTAGTTGCCATAGCGGAGCGCTACAATGAGCAGTTCTTC

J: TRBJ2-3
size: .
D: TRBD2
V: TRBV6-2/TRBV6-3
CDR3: CASSRTSGRADTQYF
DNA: TGTGCCAGCAGCCGGACTAGCGGGAGGGCAGATACGCAGTATTTT

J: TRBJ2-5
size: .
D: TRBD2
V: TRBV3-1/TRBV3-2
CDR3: CASNQLAGSPRTQETQYF
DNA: TGTGCCAGCAACCAGTTAGCGGGAAGTCCCCGCACACAAGAGACCCAGTACTTC

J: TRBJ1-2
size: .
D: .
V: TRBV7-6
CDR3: CASSLGGPEGYTF
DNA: TGTGCCAGCAGCTTAGGTGGGCCTGAGGGCTACACCTTC

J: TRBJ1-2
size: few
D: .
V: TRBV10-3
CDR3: CAISELGPDYGYTF
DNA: TGTGCCATCAGTGAGTTGGGGCCGGACTATGGCTACACCTTC

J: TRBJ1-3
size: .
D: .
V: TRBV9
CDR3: CASSVDGSSEGTIYF
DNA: TGTGCCAGCAGCGTAGATGGCAGTAGCGAGGGCACCATATATTTT

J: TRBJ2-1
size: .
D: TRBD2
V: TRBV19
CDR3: CASSPRTSLYNEQFF
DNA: TGTGCCAGTAGTCCCAGGACTAGCTTGTACAATGAGCAGTTCTTC

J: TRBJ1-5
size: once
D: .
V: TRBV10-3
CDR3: CAISESTGMSNQPQHF
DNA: TGTGCCATCAGTGAGTCTACGGGAATGAGCAATCAGCCCCAGCATTTT

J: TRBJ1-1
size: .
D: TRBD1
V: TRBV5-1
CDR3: CASSLAGTGAAAAFF
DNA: TGCGCCAGCAGCTTGGCCGGGACAGGCGCCGCGGCAGCTTTCTTT

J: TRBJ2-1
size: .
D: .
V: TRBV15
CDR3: CATSVGGTARRYNEQFF
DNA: TGTGCCACCAGCGTCGGGGGTACCGCCCGCCGGTACAATGAGCAGTTCTTC

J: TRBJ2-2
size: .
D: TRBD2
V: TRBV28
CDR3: CASSPGGYRSGELFF
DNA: TGTGCCAGCAGCCCCGGGGGGTACCGGTCCGGGGAGCTGTTTTTT

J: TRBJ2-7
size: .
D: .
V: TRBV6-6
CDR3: CASSYSGADSYEQYF
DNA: TGTGCCAGCAGTTACTCGGGGGCAGACTCCTACGAGCAGTACTTC

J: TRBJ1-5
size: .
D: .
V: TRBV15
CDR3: CATSRDGQGPTQPQHF
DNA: TGTGCCACCAGCAGAGATGGGCAGGGCCCGACCCAGCCCCAGCATTTT

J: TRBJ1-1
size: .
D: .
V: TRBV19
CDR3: CASSMGRVNTEAFF
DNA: TGTGCCAGTAGTATGGGCAGGGTGAACACTGAAGCTTTCTTT